Below, 24 T cell receptor beta chains from the same sample are listed, as sequenced in a study of blood T cell repertoires in COVID-19. Measured with immunoSEQ multiplex PCR; TCRdb has only the in-frame clones, and not every one. This table has 150,000 to 200,000 clones, around 82% appearing once. Sequencing was performed on peripheral blood. The receptors stem from a woman between 40 and 50 years old with COVID-19, enrolled during active disease.

The chain has TRBV6-5 and TRBJ2-3; possibly TRBD2 for D (5 bases). V gave up 5 bases and J gave up 9 bases, with 15 bases separating them. The CDR3 runs 13 residues. The germline CDR1 and CDR2 sequences are MNHEY and SVGAGI. The CDR3 reads CASSPFPRATQYF. In nucleotides, the CDR3 is TGTGCCAGCAGTCCCTTCCCGCGGGCGACGCAGTATTTT.

This sequence joins TRBV20-1 and TRBJ2-3, with 8 bases that match TRBD2. Germline V gene sequence: CDR1 DFQATT, CDR2 SNEGSKA (reference sequence). The length of the CDR3 is 14 residues. Trimming cost V 3 bases and J 7 bases; bases outside gene matches: 9. CDR3 region: CSASRGGPENTQYF. CDR3 in DNA: TGCAGTGCTAGTCGGGGGGGCCCGGAGAATACGCAGTATTTT.

V and J are TRBV19 and TRBJ2-2, with TRBD1 matching 8 bases. The CDR3 has 16 amino acids. The germline CDR1 and CDR2 sequences are LNHDA and SQIVND (reference sequence). The J segment lost 1 base and the V segment lost 6 bases, leaving 7 bases of the junction unmatched. CDR3 DNA: TGTGCCAGTAGAAGGTCCGGGACAGGGAACACCGGGGAGCTGTTTTTT. It is translated as CASRRSGTGNTGELFF.

The CDR3, as DNA: TGTGCCAGCTCCGGAGGAGGGGCTAACACTGAAGCTTTCTTT. This sequence encodes CASSGGGANTEAFF. The chain uses TRBV18 and TRBJ1-1; D perhaps matches TRBD1 (5 bases). V was cut by 6 bases and J by 2 bases, with 13 bases left in between. The germline gives CDR1 KGHSH, CDR2 LQKENI. The CDR3 totals 14 residues.

This clone appeared a few times. This sequence joins TRBV6-5 and TRBJ1-2; perhaps TRBD1 as D (6 bases). The germline CDR1 and CDR2 sequences are MNHEY and SVGAGI. V shed 8 bases and J shed 2 bases, with 12 bases lying between them. CDR3 length: 13 amino acids. CDR3 amino acids: CASWGRPNYGYTF. CDR3 nucleotide sequence: TGTGCCAGCTGGGGGCGACCCAACTATGGCTACACCTTC.

This chain links TRBV5-6 with TRBJ2-2; 8 nucleotides line up with TRBD1. Trimming took 2 bases from V and 1 from J; bases not matched to a gene: 1. This CDR3 spans 15 amino acids. The germline V gene has CDR1 SGHDT and CDR2 YYEEEE. In DNA form, the CDR3 reads TGTGCCAGCAGCTTAGACAGGGGGAACACCGGGGAGCTGTTTTTT. Translating gives CASSLDRGNTGELFF.

This clone has a handful of counts. The chain uses TRBV7-3 and TRBJ2-1; D uncertain. Trimming took 1 base from V and 7 from J, leaving 14 bases between them. This CDR3 is 15 amino acids long. Per the germline V gene, CDR1 is SGHTA and CDR2 is FQGTGA. CDR3 bases: TGTGCCAGCAGCTTAATTGGCGGAGTCGGGAATGAGCAGTTCTTC. This gives the protein CASSLIGGVGNEQFF.

The chain employs TRBV19 and TRBJ1-5; D might be TRBD1 (5 bases). CDR1 is LNHDA, CDR2 SQIVND, per germline (reference sequence). Trimming removed 8 bases from V and 0 bases from J, with 17 bases in between. This CDR3 has 16 amino acids. Written as DNA, the CDR3 is TGTGCCAGTCGAGCATCAGACAGTTATAGCAATCAGCCCCAGCATTTT. Translation: CASRASDSYSNQPQHF.

V gene TRBV9 combines with J gene TRBJ1-1, with D possibly being TRBD1 (5 bases). V was pared by 2 bases and J by 1 base, with 15 bases between. Germline V gene data show CDR1 as SGDLS and CDR2 as YYNGEE. The CDR3 has 16 residues. The CDR3, as DNA: TGTGCCAGCAGCGTCGACAGTCCGGGTAGGAACACTGAAGCTTTCTTT. Translating gives CASSVDSPGRNTEAFF.

The V call is TRBV7-2, the J call TRBJ2-5; D is uncertain. Trimming took off 3 bases at V and 5 bases at J, with 13 bases between the two ends. Germline V gene lookup returns CDR1 SGHTA and CDR2 FQGNSA. CDR3 length: 14 residues. The CDR3 region is CASSFVLTEETQYF. Here the CDR3 DNA reads TGTGCCAGCAGCTTCGTCCTGACTGAGGAGACCCAGTACTTC.

This rearrangement joins TRBV6-5 to TRBJ1-6, with TRBD1 as a possible D gene (5 bases). With 2 bases removed from V and 10 bases from J, the gap between germline ends came to 18 bases. This CDR3 region has 16 residues. CDR1 MNHEY and CDR2 SVGAGI come from the germline V gene. The CDR3 sequence: CASSYEPGRVESPLHF. CDR3 DNA sequence: TGTGCCAGCAGTTACGAGCCGGGCAGGGTAGAATCACCCCTCCACTTT.

This chain joins TRBV27 and TRBJ2-3; no clear D. The CDR3 covers 14 residues. In germline, CDR1 is MNHEY, CDR2 SMNVEV (reference sequence). Between the trimmed V and J ends, which lost 4 bases and 5 bases, there was a span of 13 bases. DNA for the CDR3: TGTGCCAGCAGTTCGTACCTGCTAGGAGATACGCAGTATTTT. Translated: CASSSYLLGDTQYF.

V is TRBV3-1 (or the pseudogene TRBV3-2) and J is TRBJ1-2; 7 positions match TRBD1. The CDR3 consists of 16 residues. Germline V gives CDR1 LGHDT, CDR2 YNNKEL (reference sequence). The junction had 8 bases not matched to a gene; V was cut back by 0 bases and J by 4 bases. CDR3 region: CASSQDRPGQSYGYTF. The CDR3 nucleotides are TGTGCCAGCAGCCAAGATCGCCCGGGACAGTCCTATGGCTACACCTTC.

This rearrangement joins TRBV18 to TRBJ1-2, with TRBD1 matching over 9 bases. The CDR3 is 16 residues long. The germline CDR1 and CDR2 sequences are KGHSH and LQKENI. The junction had 10 bases not matched to a gene; V was cut back by 0 bases and J by 8 bases. Written as DNA, the CDR3 is TGTGCCAGCTCACCACCGGGACAGGGTATATCGAGGGGCTACACCTTC. Translation gives CASSPPGQGISRGYTF.

J is TRBJ2-3 and V is TRBV6-6, with a possible D match to TRBD2 (5 bases). CDR3 length: 12 amino acids. The V gene lost 6 bases and the J gene lost 8 bases, with 12 bases spanning the gap. Germline V gene data show CDR1 as MNHNY and CDR2 as SVGAGI (reference sequence). The CDR3 spells CASSNSDFTQYF. CDR3 in DNA: TGTGCCAGCAGCAATAGCGATTTTACGCAGTATTTT.

The chain recombines TRBV19 with TRBJ2-5, with unresolved D. Per the germline V gene, CDR1 is LNHDA and CDR2 is SQIVND (reference sequence). The CDR3 runs 11 residues. With 5 bases removed from V and 2 bases from J, the gap between germline ends came to 3 bases. Here the CDR3 DNA reads TGTGCCAGTAGTCAGCAAGAGACCCAGTACTTC. Translated, it gives CASSQQETQYF.

V gene TRBV3-1 (or the pseudogene TRBV3-2) combines with J gene TRBJ2-7, with D tentatively TRBD2 (5 bases). Germline V gene sequence: CDR1 LGHDT, CDR2 YNNKEL (reference sequence). The CDR3 extends over 15 amino acids. Trimming stripped 0 bases from V and 6 bases from J, with 15 bases between. CDR3 in amino acids: CASSQDLQRPLEQYF. In nucleotides, the CDR3 is TGTGCCAGCAGCCAAGATCTCCAGCGGCCCCTCGAGCAGTACTTC.

V and J are TRBV4-1 and TRBJ2-5; 9 nucleotides match TRBD1. The CDR3 runs 16 residues. After removal of 0 bases from V and 6 bases from J, the junction contained 8 bases not matched to a gene. The V gene's germline CDR1 is MGHRA and CDR2 YSYEKL. The CDR3 loop reads CASSQDPGTGGKTQYF. The CDR3 region has the DNA TGCGCCAGCAGCCAAGATCCGGGAACAGGGGGCAAGACCCAGTACTTC.

The gene calls are TRBV28 and TRBJ2-1; 10 bases align to TRBD1. Germline loops: CDR1 MDHEN, CDR2 SYDVKM. The CDR3 has 15 residues. Losses at the gene ends were 7 bases for V and 8 bases for J; bases not matched to a gene: 11. In DNA, the CDR3 is TGTGCCAGCAAGTGGGGGACAGGGGTGGTCGATGAGCAGTTCTTC. Protein product: CASKWGTGVVDEQFF.

The V and J genes are TRBV19 and TRBJ2-2, with 8 nucleotides matching TRBD1. Looked up from germline, CDR1 is LNHDA and CDR2 is SQIVND (reference sequence). J gave up 6 bases and V 5 bases, and 8 bases lay outside the gene matches. The CDR3 spans 15 residues. CDR3 in amino acids: CASSSRDRRSGELFF. Written as DNA, the CDR3 is TGTGCCAGTAGTTCCCGGGACAGGCGATCCGGGGAGCTGTTTTTT.

As DNA, the CDR3 is TGTGCCAGCATCTATAGCGGGAGTAATGAGCAGTTCTTC. It specifies CASIYSGSNEQFF. The V call is TRBV5-5, the J call TRBJ2-1, with 9 nucleotides matching TRBD2. Germline CDR1 is SGHKS and CDR2 is YYEKEE (reference sequence). V shed 6 bases and J 7 bases; nucleotides not matched to a gene: 5. The CDR3 has 13 residues.

The table lists this clone with a count of one. The rearrangement uses TRBV5-1 and TRBJ2-2, with 8 bases aligning to TRBD2. The CDR3 runs 15 residues. Germline V gene lookup returns CDR1 SGHRS and CDR2 YFSETQ. The V segment lost 4 bases and the J segment 5 bases; nucleotides outside the gene matches: 7. In DNA form, the CDR3 reads TGCGCCAGCAGCACTGGGACTAGGGATACCGGGGAGCTGTTTTTT. Encoded protein: CASSTGTRDTGELFF.

The J gene is TRBJ2-7, the V gene TRBV7-9, with TRBD1 identical over 7 bases. With V trimmed by 5 bases and J by 5 bases, 9 bases remained unmatched. The CDR3 runs to 14 residues. CDR1 SEHNR and CDR2 FQNEAQ come from the germline V gene (reference sequence). Written as DNA, the CDR3 is TGTGCCAGCAGCCCCGGACAGGTTTCGGACGAGCAGTACTTC. The encoded protein is CASSPGQVSDEQYF.

This clone was picked up a small number of times. This rearrangement joins TRBV2 to TRBJ1-6; possible D gene TRBD1, 5 bases. The CDR3 extends over 13 amino acids. The germline V gene has CDR1 SNHLY and CDR2 FYNNEI. Trimming cost V 8 bases and J 7 bases, with 12 bases left between them. The CDR3 region has the DNA TGTGCCAGCGAGGAGACAGCCAATTCACCCCTCCACTTT. Translated: CASEETANSPLHF.